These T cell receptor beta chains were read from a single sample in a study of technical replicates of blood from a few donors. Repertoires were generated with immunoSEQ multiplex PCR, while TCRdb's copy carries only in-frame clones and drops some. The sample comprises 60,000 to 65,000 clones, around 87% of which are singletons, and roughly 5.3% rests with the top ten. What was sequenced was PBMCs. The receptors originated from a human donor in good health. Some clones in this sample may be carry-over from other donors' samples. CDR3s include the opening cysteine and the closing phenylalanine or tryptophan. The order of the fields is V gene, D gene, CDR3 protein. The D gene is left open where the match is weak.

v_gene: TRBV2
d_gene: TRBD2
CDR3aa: CASRPGLAYSNEQFF

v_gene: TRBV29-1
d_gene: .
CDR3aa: CSVAAGSSYNEQFF

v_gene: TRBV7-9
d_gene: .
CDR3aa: CASSFQQYNEQFF

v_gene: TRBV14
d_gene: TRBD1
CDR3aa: CASSLQPGPGGDGYTF

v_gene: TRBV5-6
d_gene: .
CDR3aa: CASSRQLANYGYTF

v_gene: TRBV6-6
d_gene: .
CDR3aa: CASWYEGEQFF

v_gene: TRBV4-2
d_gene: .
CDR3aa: CASSQPQVSSGNTIYF

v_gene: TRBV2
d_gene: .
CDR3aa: CASSSQGNTEAFF

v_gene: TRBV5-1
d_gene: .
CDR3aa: CASSTWGAQGYNYGYTF

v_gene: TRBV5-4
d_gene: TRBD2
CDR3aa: CASSLERGGPQRDTQYF

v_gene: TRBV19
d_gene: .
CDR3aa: CASTVRRQMNTEAFF

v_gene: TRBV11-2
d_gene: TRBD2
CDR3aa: CASSLLAGGTGELFF

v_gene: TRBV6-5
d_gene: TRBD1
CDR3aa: CASSSDRGITGELFF

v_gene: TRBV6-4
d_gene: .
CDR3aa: CASSANGGTDTQYF

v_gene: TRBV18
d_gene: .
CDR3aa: CASSPDRNTGELFF

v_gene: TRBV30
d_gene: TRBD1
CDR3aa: CATGRDRANTEAFF

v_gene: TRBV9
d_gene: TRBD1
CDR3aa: CASSVEAGGGGGELFF

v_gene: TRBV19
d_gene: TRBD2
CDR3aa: CASSILSTSGLSYEQYF

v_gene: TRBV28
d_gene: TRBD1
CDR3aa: CASSSQGADGNTIYF

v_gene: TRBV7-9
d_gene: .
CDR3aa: CASGYSPGTDTQYF

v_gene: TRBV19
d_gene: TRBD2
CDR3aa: CASSIVRGDEQYF

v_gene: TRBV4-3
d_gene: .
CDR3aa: CASSQDRGLSYNEQFF

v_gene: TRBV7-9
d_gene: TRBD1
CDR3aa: CASSRRDSSYEQYF

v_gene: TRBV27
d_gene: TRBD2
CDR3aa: CASRKRGFDTDTQYF

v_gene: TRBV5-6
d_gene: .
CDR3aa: CASSGSGSTDTQYF

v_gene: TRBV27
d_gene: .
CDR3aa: CASSNKSTDTQYF

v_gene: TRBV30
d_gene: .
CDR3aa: CAWKAWREQYF

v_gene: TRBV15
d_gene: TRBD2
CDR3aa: CATSRGGTYEQYF

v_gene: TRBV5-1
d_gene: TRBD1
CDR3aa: CASSSGTGTILAF

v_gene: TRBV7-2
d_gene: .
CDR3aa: CASSQQGTEAFF

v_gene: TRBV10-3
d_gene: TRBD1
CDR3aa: CATQGARGNQPQHF

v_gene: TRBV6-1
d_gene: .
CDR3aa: CASSATRGGDTQYF

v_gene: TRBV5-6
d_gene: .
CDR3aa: CASSSAGRNTEAFF

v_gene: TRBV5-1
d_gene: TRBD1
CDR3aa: CASTRQGADTEAFF

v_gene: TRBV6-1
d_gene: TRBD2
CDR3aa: CASSLLAGVQETQYF

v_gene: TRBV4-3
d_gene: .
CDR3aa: CASSQEAGSSGANVLTF

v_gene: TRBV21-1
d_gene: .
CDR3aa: CASSKAVTGTYEQYF